Each of the 26 T cell receptor beta chains below was sequenced from the same sample in a study of OX40 agonist ivuxolimab in advanced cancers. TCRdb's table, derived via immunoSEQ multiplex PCR, lists solely in-frame clones and lacks some. The table records 60,000 to 70,000 clones, roughly 88% of them present only once. Here the sequenced sample was CD4+ or CD8+ T cells sorted from blood, taken in a trial of the OX40 agonist ivuxolimab. The receptors come from an adult with an advanced solid tumor such as melanoma, head and neck, liver or kidney cancer.

The chain combines TRBV4-3 with TRBJ2-3; D is perhaps TRBD2 (5 bases). Trimming cost V 0 bases and J 0 bases, with 10 bases left between them. This CDR3 region has 16 residues. CDR1 and CDR2 (germline): LGHNA, YSLEER. CDR3 nucleotides: TGCGCCAGCAGCCAAGAGTCAGCGGCTAGCACAGATACGCAGTATTTT. This translates into CASSQESAASTDTQYF.

This chain connects TRBV28 to TRBJ1-2; 11 bases fit TRBD1. Germline CDR1 MDHEN, CDR2 SYDVKM. Losses at the gene ends were 11 bases for V and 2 bases for J; bases not matched to a gene: 7. This CDR3 region has 14 residues. This CDR3 is CAVEWDRGNYGYTF. For the CDR3, the DNA is TGTGCCGTCGAATGGGACAGGGGGAACTATGGCTACACCTTC.

The chain combines TRBV12-5 with TRBJ1-1; 7 bases are a match to TRBD1. V dropped 2 bases and J dropped 1; count of bases not matched to a gene: 4. Looked up from germline, CDR1 is LGHNT and CDR2 is FRNRAP. The CDR3 spans 15 residues. CDR3 sequence (DNA): TGTGCTAGTGGTTTGACCAGGGGGGCGAACACTGAAGCTTTCTTT. Amino acid sequence: CASGLTRGANTEAFF.

This chain uses TRBV11-2 with TRBJ2-1; TRBD1 matches 8 bases. CDR1 and CDR2 (germline): SGHAT, FQNNGV. CDR3 length: 18 residues. J was trimmed by 3 bases and V by 2 bases; bases with no gene match: 12. The CDR3 DNA reads as TGTGCCAGCAGCTTAAACGGACAGGGTAAAGCTTTCTACAATGAGCAGTTCTTC. It encodes CASSLNGQGKAFYNEQFF. The entire variable domain, with the rest obtained from reference TRBV11-2 and TRBJ2-1, is as follows: EAGVAQSPRYKIIEKRQSVAFWCNPISGHATLYWYQQILGQGPKLLIQFQNNGVVDDSQLPKDRFSAERLKGVDSTLKIQPAKLEDSAVYLCASSLNGQGKAFYNEQFFGPGTRLTVL.

The chain couples TRBV5-6 to TRBJ1-2; possibly TRBD1 for D (6 bases). Germline V gene sequence: CDR1 SGHDT, CDR2 YYEEEE. CDR3 length: 14 residues. The V end lost 4 bases, the J end lost 7 bases, and 17 bases lay between the germline ends. Here the CDR3 DNA reads TGTGCCAGCAGCCGGACGTCACAGGGTGCTGGCTACACCTTC. It specifies CASSRTSQGAGYTF.

The chain joins TRBV6-5 to TRBJ1-2; 7 bases agree with TRBD1. The CDR3 runs to 16 residues. V was pared by 0 bases and J by 4 bases, with 8 bases of the junction left unmatched. Germline CDR1 is MNHEY and CDR2 is SVGAGI. CDR3 protein: CASSYSYRGRSYGYTF. CDR3 sequence (DNA): TGTGCCAGCAGTTACTCGTACAGGGGCCGCTCCTATGGCTACACCTTC.

The chain recombines TRBV18 with TRBJ1-5; D gene uncertain. Germline V gives CDR1 KGHSH, CDR2 LQKENI. CDR3 length equals 15 residues. V was clipped by 3 bases and J by 0 bases, with 9 bases between them. CDR3 residues: CASSPSTDSNQPQHF. The CDR3 nucleotides are TGTGCCAGCTCACCCTCCACTGATAGCAATCAGCCCCAGCATTTT.

About this clone: The junction differs from germline at one of its ends, possibly a read error. This chain uses TRBV7-7 with TRBJ2-5; D ambiguous. CDR1 and CDR2 (germline): SSHAT, FNYEAQ (reference sequence). This CDR3 region has 15 residues. The CDR3 protein is CASSSGPYFQETQYF. The CDR3 region has the DNA TGTGCTAGCAGCTCCGGACCGTACTTTCAAGAGACCCAGTACTTC. The full variable domain, completed using reference TRBV7-7 and TRBJ2-5, is GAGVSQSPRYKVTKRGQDVTLRCDPISSHATLYWYQQALGQGPEFLTYFNYEAQPDKSGLPSDRFSAERPEGSISTLTIQRTEQRDSAMYRCASSSGPYFQETQYFGPGTRLLVL.

V gene TRBV11-2 combines with J gene TRBJ2-2; D is ambiguous. The germline V and J ends were trimmed by 3 bases and 3 bases, with 2 bases remaining between them. The CDR3 loop spans 12 amino acids. Germline CDR1 and CDR2: SGHAT and FQNNGV. The CDR3 loop reads CASSFDTGELFF. DNA of the CDR3: TGTGCCAGCAGCTTTGACACCGGGGAGCTGTTTTTT.

The chain uses TRBV28 and TRBJ2-5, with D unresolved. Trimming pared 3 bases from V and 5 bases from J, leaving 10 bases between. CDR3 length: 13 amino acids. Germline V lookup: CDR1 MDHEN, CDR2 SYDVKM. The CDR3 DNA reads as TGTGCCAGCAGTTTGGGAAGGGCCGAGACCCAGTACTTC. Protein: CASSLGRAETQYF.

This clone turned up a few times. This chain uses TRBV7-2 with TRBJ1-2; no firm D call. V was pared by 4 bases and J by 7 bases, with 13 bases between. This CDR3 comprises 13 residues. Germline V gene data show CDR1 as SGHTA and CDR2 as FQGNSA. The CDR3 DNA reads TGTGCCAGCAGCTCCTCAGATGCCCGTGGCTACACCTTC. It encodes CASSSSDARGYTF.

This clone was recorded once. The V gene is TRBV28, the J gene TRBJ1-4; maybe TRBD1 (6 bases). CDR1 is MDHEN, CDR2 SYDVKM, per germline. Deletions cut 7 bases from V and 8 bases from J, with 20 bases between. CDR3 length equals 15 residues. CDR3 sequence (DNA): TGTGCCAGCAAAAAGTGGGCCAGGGGTTACGAAAAACTGTTTTTT. It yields the protein CASKKWARGYEKLFF.

The chain links TRBV27 to TRBJ2-1, with TRBD2 identical over 7 bases. Looked up from germline, CDR1 is MNHEY and CDR2 is SMNVEV (reference sequence). The ends lost 7 bases at V and 7 bases at J; junction bases unmatched: 10. The CDR3 totals 14 residues. CDR3 DNA: TGTGCCAGCACCCGTGGTAGGGAGGGGAATGAGCAGTTCTTC. It yields the protein CASTRGREGNEQFF.

The chain employs TRBV28 and TRBJ1-3, with 7 bases identical to TRBD1. The CDR3 is made up of 15 amino acids. V lost 5 bases to trimming and J lost 4 bases; unmatched junction nucleotides: 8. Germline CDR1 reads MDHEN; CDR2 reads SYDVKM. The CDR3 DNA is TGTGCCAGCAGTAGAGACAGGGACCTAGGAAACACCATATATTTT. It translates to CASSRDRDLGNTIYF.

V gene TRBV6-6 combines with J gene TRBJ1-4; a possible D gene is TRBD1 (6 bases). The V end lost 11 bases, the J end lost 0 bases, and 10 bases lay between the germline ends. Germline assignment: CDR1 MNHNY and CDR2 SVGAGI (reference sequence). The CDR3 runs to 13 residues. The CDR3 sequence: CASRGATNEKLFF. CDR3 bases: TGTGCCTCCAGGGGTGCAACTAATGAAAAACTGTTTTTT.

CDR3 amino acids: CASRTGANYNEQFF. CDR3 nucleotide sequence: TGTGCCAGTCGTACAGGGGCGAACTACAATGAGCAGTTCTTC. This sequence joins TRBV19 and TRBJ2-1; 7 nucleotides line up with TRBD1. Per germline, CDR1 LNHDA and CDR2 SQIVND (reference sequence). The CDR3 is 14 residues long. Trimming removed 8 bases from V and 3 bases from J; junction bases left unmatched: 7.

The chain carries TRBV5-1 and TRBJ1-6; 8 positions match TRBD1. From germline, CDR1 is SGHRS and CDR2 YFSETQ. Trimming cost V 4 bases and J 9 bases; bases outside gene matches: 15. The CDR3 length is 17 residues. CDR3 coding DNA: TGCGCCAGCAGCAAGGACAGGGCGGTATTCTCTAGTTCACCCCTCCACTTT. The encoded protein is CASSKDRAVFSSSPLHF. Variable domain in full (rest from reference TRBV5-1 and TRBJ1-6): KAGVTQTPRYLIKTRGQQVTLSCSPISGHRSVSWYQQTPGQGLQFLFEYFSETQRNKGNFPGRFSGRQFSNSRSEMNVSTLELGDSALYLCASSKDRAVFSSSPLHFGNGTRLTVT.

This chain joins TRBV6-4 and TRBJ2-3, with 9 bases that match TRBD2. V was clipped by 6 bases and J by 0 bases; unmatched bases: 4. Per germline, CDR1 MRHNA and CDR2 SNTAGT. The CDR3 sequence is 15 residues long. The CDR3 DNA follows: TGTGCCAGCAGACAGCTAGCGGGAAGCACAGATACGCAGTATTTT. This sequence encodes CASRQLAGSTDTQYF.

CDR3 protein: CASFVNTEAFF. CDR3 bases: TGTGCCAGTTTTGTGAACACTGAAGCTTTCTTT. The chain combines TRBV19 with TRBJ1-1, with no clear D. The CDR3 extends over 11 amino acids. The germline gives CDR1 LNHDA, CDR2 SQIVND (reference sequence). V dropped 8 bases and J dropped 0 bases, with 4 bases sitting between them.

This chain connects TRBV28 to TRBJ2-7; TRBD2 agrees at 13 bases. CDR1 and CDR2 (germline): MDHEN, SYDVKM. The CDR3 covers 15 residues. Trimming removed 5 bases from V and 1 base from J; junction bases left unmatched: 2. DNA of the CDR3: TGTGCCAGCAGTGGGACTAGCGGGGTTTCCTACGAGCAGTACTTC. This sequence encodes CASSGTSGVSYEQYF.

This chain uses TRBV2 with TRBJ2-5; TRBD1 might be the D (6 bases). The CDR3 has 12 amino acids. Germline V gives CDR1 SNHLY, CDR2 FYNNEI. V dropped 10 bases and J dropped 0 bases, with 9 bases sitting between them. For the CDR3, the DNA is TGTGCCACTACAGGGTACCAAGAGACCCAGTACTTC. Residues: CATTGYQETQYF.

This clone was recorded a few times. V usage is TRBV4-1 and J usage is TRBJ2-5, with D possibly matching TRBD2 (5 bases). The CDR3 is 17 amino acids. The germline V and J ends were trimmed by 1 base and 4 bases, with 19 bases remaining between them. CDR1 and CDR2 (germline): MGHRA, YSYEKL. The CDR3 coding sequence is TGCGCCAGCAGCCAAGGAGGGAGTGGACGGGGTTCAGAGACCCAGTACTTC. This encodes CASSQGGSGRGSETQYF.

The chain couples TRBV9 to TRBJ1-2; D gene ambiguous. CDR1 and CDR2 (germline): SGDLS, YYNGEE. V lost 0 bases and J lost 5, with 11 bases in between. The CDR3 totals 14 residues. As DNA, the CDR3 is TGTGCCAGCAGCGTAGGGGCGACAAATTATGGCTACACCTTC. Its protein is CASSVGATNYGYTF. Drawing the rest from reference TRBV9 and TRBJ1-2, the complete variable domain is DSGVTQTPKHLITATGQRVTLRCSPRSGDLSVYWYQQSLDQGLQFLIQYYNGEERAKGNILERFSAQQFPDLHSELNLSSLELGDSALYFCASSVGATNYGYTFGSGTRLTVV.

V is TRBV9 and J is TRBJ1-2, with a possible D match to TRBD1 (5 bases). V shed 4 bases and J shed 2 bases, with 9 bases lying between them. The CDR3 consists of 13 residues. The germline V gene has CDR1 SGDLS and CDR2 YYNGEE. The CDR3 here is CASSTGTNYGYTF. The CDR3 region has the DNA TGTGCCAGCAGCACGGGGACCAACTATGGCTACACCTTC.

V is TRBV2 and J is TRBJ2-2; 8 bases line up with TRBD1. CDR3 size: 16 residues. Trimming took 4 bases from V and 5 from J; bases not matched to a gene: 9. Per the germline V gene, CDR1 is SNHLY and CDR2 is FYNNEI. Here the CDR3 reads CASSALQGAGTGELFF. The CDR3 coding sequence is TGTGCCAGCAGTGCCTTGCAGGGGGCAGGAACCGGGGAGCTGTTTTTT.

The V gene is TRBV10-2, the J gene TRBJ2-2; D perhaps matches TRBD1 (6 bases). Germline CDR1 is WSHSY and CDR2 is SAAADI. This CDR3 is built from 15 residues. Trimming stripped 3 bases from V and 2 bases from J, with 10 bases between. The CDR3 DNA reads TGCGCCAGCAGTGAACAGGGTCTAAACACCGGGGAGCTGTTTTTT. It translates to CASSEQGLNTGELFF.